Listed here are 19 T cell receptor beta chains from one sample, sequenced in a study of response to subunit inactivated influenza vaccine. TCRdb reprocessed the RT-PCR reads with MiXCR, giving one entry per CDR3 protein. The table shows about 700,000 distinct CDR3 sequences, with around 15% occurring only once. The input for sequencing was PBMCs from blood, taken around two weeks before vaccination. Receptors originate from a man between 50 and 59 years old who received an inactivated influenza vaccine.

The chain links TRBV18 to TRBJ2-4; TRBD1 is a possible D gene (5 bases). V was pared by 0 bases and J by 1 base, with 13 bases between. The V gene's germline CDR1 is KGHSH and CDR2 LQKENI. CDR3 length: 17 residues. The CDR3: CASSPPNRLSAKNIQYF. CDR3 sequence (DNA): TGTGCCAGCTCACCACCGAACAGGCTAAGCGCCAAAAACATTCAGTACTTC.

The chain has TRBV5-1 and TRBJ2-1, with 9 bases matching TRBD2. This CDR3 contains 14 residues. Germline trimming cut 5 bases from V and 8 bases from J; bases unmatched to any gene: 8. Looked up from germline, CDR1 is SGHRS and CDR2 is YFSETQ. The DNA for the CDR3 is TGCGCCAGCAGTTATCTAGCGGGGCTCGATGAGCAGTTCTTC. It yields the protein CASSYLAGLDEQFF.

V is TRBV2 and J is TRBJ1-2; possibly TRBD1 for D (6 bases). The CDR3 extends over 15 amino acids. The germline CDR1 and CDR2 sequences are SNHLY and FYNNEI. Trimming cost V 4 bases and J 13 bases, with 25 bases left between them. CDR3 loop: CASSVTGAPRVLGTF. CDR3 in DNA: TGTGCCAGCAGTGTTACGGGGGCCCCTCGGGTGTTGGGCACCTTC.

The rearrangement uses TRBV7-3 and TRBJ2-1, with 12 bases identical to TRBD2. The V gene's germline CDR1 is SGHTA and CDR2 FQGTGA. The CDR3 has 15 amino acids. The V segment lost 4 bases and the J segment 7 bases; nucleotides outside the gene matches: 5. The CDR3 sequence: CASSSGLAGLNEQFF. The CDR3 DNA is TGTGCCAGCAGCTCGGGACTAGCGGGTCTGAATGAGCAGTTCTTC.

This clonotype was recorded a few times. V gene TRBV20-1 combines with J gene TRBJ2-5, with a weak D call TRBD2 (6 bases). Trimming removed 8 bases from V and 5 bases from J, with 18 bases in between. This CDR3 has 13 residues. Germline values: CDR1 DFQATT, CDR2 SNEGSKA (reference sequence). The CDR3 loop reads CSTTRDPRETQYF. The CDR3 nucleotides are TGCAGTACAACGCGGGACCCGAGGGAGACCCAGTACTTC.

Of note for this clonotype: A much larger clone differs from this one at a single base, so this may be a read error. The chain is built from TRBV20-1 and TRBJ2-1; weak D call: TRBD2 (6 bases). Germline CDR1 DFQATT, CDR2 SNEGSKA (reference sequence). The CDR3 runs 14 residues. The CDR3 region has the DNA TGCAGTGCTAGCGGGAGAAATTCCTACAATGAGCATTTCTTC. This sequence encodes CSASGRNSYNEHFF.

The chain carries TRBV24-1 and TRBJ2-7; perhaps TRBD2 as D (6 bases). The CDR3 consists of 12 residues. Germline V gene data show CDR1 as KGHDR and CDR2 as SFDVKD. The V end lost 3 bases, the J end lost 4 bases, and 6 bases lay between the germline ends. CDR3 sequence: CATSDGGYEQYF. As DNA, the CDR3 is TGTGCCACCAGTGATGGGGGGTACGAGCAGTACTTC.

This clonotype was detected many times. V usage is TRBV29-1 and J usage is TRBJ2-7; TRBD2 matches at 9 bases. V was clipped by 7 bases and J by 1 base; unmatched bases: 11. Germline V gene data show CDR1 as SQVTM and CDR2 as ANQGSEA. The CDR3 loop spans 15 amino acids. CDR3 sequence: CSAILTSGKSYEQYF. In nucleotides, the CDR3 is TGCAGCGCAATTTTGACTAGCGGAAAATCCTACGAGCAGTACTTC.

A word on this clonotype: One end of the junction fails to match germline, which may point to a read error. The CDR3 region is CSADRPGTGRDERYF. In DNA form, the CDR3 reads TGCAGTGCTGACAGACCCGGGACAGGGAGAGACGAGCGGTACTTC. J is TRBJ2-7 and V is TRBV20-1, with 9 bases aligning to TRBD1. Germline CDR1 DFQATT, CDR2 SNEGSKA (reference sequence). CDR3 size: 15 residues.

Only a few counts were recorded for this clonotype. The chain combines TRBV14 with TRBJ2-7; TRBD2 agrees at 10 bases. This CDR3 has 14 residues. Germline CDR1 is SGHDN and CDR2 is FVKESK. Trimming cost V 6 bases and J 1 base; bases outside gene matches: 3. The CDR3 DNA is TGTGCCAGCAGGAGAGCGGGAGGGTCCTACGAGCAGTACTTC. This encodes CASRRAGGSYEQYF.

This clonotype was seen a few times. The chain is built from TRBV6-2 or TRBV6-3 and TRBJ2-3; 8 bases map to TRBD2. The CDR3 has 15 amino acids. CDR1 and CDR2 (germline): MNHEY, SVGEGT. The V gene end was trimmed by 5 bases and the J gene end by 2 bases; junction bases not matched to a gene: 6. The CDR3 coding sequence is TGTGCCAGCAGTCCCAGCGGGGGCCACACAGATACGCAGTATTTT. It codes for CASSPSGGHTDTQYF.

This clonotype occurred many times. The chain is built from TRBV7-9 and TRBJ2-3; maybe TRBD2 (6 bases). Germline V gene sequence: CDR1 SEHNR, CDR2 FQNEAQ (reference sequence). CDR3 length: 15 amino acids. The V end was cut by 5 bases, the J end by 0 bases, with 12 bases between. DNA for the CDR3: TGTGCCAGCAGCCGCCCAGGGACTAGCACAGATACGCAGTATTTT. Translated: CASSRPGTSTDTQYF.

DNA of the CDR3: TGTGCCAGCAGCTATACAGGAGCGGGGACGTCCTGGTTCTTC. Translation gives CASSYTGAGTSWFF. J is TRBJ2-1 and V is TRBV7-2; 7 bases agree with TRBD2. Germline V gives CDR1 SGHTA, CDR2 FQGNSA. The CDR3 runs to 14 residues. V lost 4 bases, J lost 15 bases, and 15 bases stayed unmatched.

The chain combines TRBV3-1 with TRBJ1-3, with unresolved D. The germline V gene has CDR1 LGHDT and CDR2 YNNKEL (reference sequence). The ends were cut back, 1 base at V and 4 bases at J, with 14 bases in the middle. The CDR3 has 16 amino acids. The CDR3 spells CASSQGISLGGNTIYF. The DNA of the CDR3 is TGTGCCAGCAGCCAAGGAATTTCCCTGGGGGGAAACACCATATATTTT.

This clonotype has only a few counts. The rearrangement uses TRBV18 and TRBJ1-5, with D hard to call. Trimming removed 2 bases from V and 7 bases from J, with 12 bases in between. The CDR3 contains 14 residues. Germline CDR1 and CDR2: KGHSH and LQKENI. The CDR3 sequence: CASSPAGGRQPQHF. In nucleotides, the CDR3 is TGTGCCAGCTCACCAGCGGGAGGGCGGCAGCCCCAGCATTTT.

This clonotype was detected a few times. This chain uses TRBV4-3 with TRBJ2-2; 11 bases match TRBD2. In germline, CDR1 is LGHNA, CDR2 YSLEER. The V and J ends lost 4 bases and 4 bases, in that order; junction bases with no gene match: 11. The CDR3 loop spans 18 amino acids. The CDR3 DNA reads TGCGCCAGCAGCCCAAGTGCACTAGCGGGGGACTCCACCGGGGAGCTGTTTTTT. It yields the protein CASSPSALAGDSTGELFF.

This clonotype showed up just a few times. J is TRBJ1-1 and V is TRBV7-2, with D possibly matching TRBD1 (5 bases). The CDR3 consists of 15 residues. V lost 1 base, J lost 5 bases, and 14 bases lay in between. CDR1 and CDR2 from the germline V gene are SGHTA and FQGNSA. The CDR3 here is CASSLGLGGGTEAFF. CDR3 DNA: TGTGCCAGCAGCTTAGGTCTGGGGGGGGGGACTGAAGCTTTCTTT.

The chain joins TRBV14 to TRBJ1-1, with TRBD1 matching over 7 bases. Germline V gives CDR1 SGHDN, CDR2 FVKESK. The length of the CDR3 is 16 residues. V lost 4 bases, J lost 1 base, and 9 bases stayed unmatched. CDR3 amino acids: CASSPRGYRGNTEAFF. As DNA, the CDR3 is TGTGCCAGCAGCCCAAGGGGTTACAGGGGGAACACTGAAGCTTTCTTT.

Concerning this clonotype: One end of the junction varies from germline; a read error may be responsible. This sequence joins TRBV19 and TRBJ2-1, with D perhaps matching TRBD2 (7 bases). CDR1 LNHDA and CDR2 SQIVND come from the germline V gene (reference sequence). The CDR3 runs 14 residues. DNA for the CDR3: TGTGCCAGTAGTACCGGGGGGCTTTACAATGAGCAGCTCTTC. Its translation: CASSTGGLYNEQLF.